The source of this TCR beta chain is a study of blood T cell repertoires in COVID-19. Study details: The samples span acute and convalescent COVID-19 from the United States, Italy and Spain.

Residents of about two dozen US areas, aged about 18 to 95 years, made up the participants. Assignments of participants to cohorts depended upon their own reported clinical history. What the recovered Cohort 3 donors had was two negative PCRs, clearance, or symptom resolution. This clone was observed a single time. The CDR3 consists of 17 residues. Germline-derived CDR1 and CDR2 are LGHNT and FRNRAP. V was pared by 0 bases and J by 4 bases, with 10 bases of the junction left unmatched. Data came from immunoSEQ multiplex PCR; TCRdb stores just in-frame clones and leaves some out. The repertoire holds 250,000 to 300,000 clones, with around nine tenths as singletons.

The source of this sequence is a man aged 40-49 years who had recovered from COVID-19. Sequencing input: PBMCs or T cells enriched from blood (not recorded which). The chain joins TRBV12-5 to TRBJ1-2, with TRBD1 matching over 8 bases. Written as DNA, the CDR3 is TGTGCTAGTGGTTTGGTATTAGGCGGGACAGGACTCTATGGCTACACCTTC. It encodes CASGLVLGGTGLYGYTF. The full variable domain, rest sourced from reference TRBV12-5 and TRBJ1-2, is DARVTQTPRHKVTEMGQEVTMRCQPILGHNTVFWYRQTMMQGLELLAYFRNRAPLDDSGMPKDRFSAEMPDATLATLKIQPSEPRDSAVYFCASGLVLGGTGLYGYTFGSGTRLTVV.